This T cell receptor beta chain was recorded in a study of PD-1 blockade in mismatch repair-deficient tumors. Study in general: All were previously treated, progressing patients with about a dozen mismatch repair-deficient cancer types. Study results and limitations: After pembrolizumab, tumor-resident clones rose rapidly, then generally contracted before radiologic responses.

Germline CDR1 is SNHLY and CDR2 is FYNNEI. The CDR3 has 15 amino acids. V gave up 5 bases and J gave up 2 bases; unmatched junction bases: 5. This clone occurred once. No antigen is known for it. TCR sequencing covered a few patients who responded to pembrolizumab. Measured with immunoSEQ multiplex PCR; TCRdb has only the in-frame clones, and not every one. The sample lists 49,000 or so clones, over 70% occurring once. The source material was peripheral blood, sampled less than 21 weeks after starting pembrolizumab. The sequence came from an adult with mismatch repair-deficient cancer. V and J are TRBV2 and TRBJ2-1, with 8 bases identical to TRBD2. The CDR3 DNA sequence: TGTGCCAGCAGTACCAGCGGGAGTCCCTACAATGAGCAGTTCTTC. This encodes CASSTSGSPYNEQFF.